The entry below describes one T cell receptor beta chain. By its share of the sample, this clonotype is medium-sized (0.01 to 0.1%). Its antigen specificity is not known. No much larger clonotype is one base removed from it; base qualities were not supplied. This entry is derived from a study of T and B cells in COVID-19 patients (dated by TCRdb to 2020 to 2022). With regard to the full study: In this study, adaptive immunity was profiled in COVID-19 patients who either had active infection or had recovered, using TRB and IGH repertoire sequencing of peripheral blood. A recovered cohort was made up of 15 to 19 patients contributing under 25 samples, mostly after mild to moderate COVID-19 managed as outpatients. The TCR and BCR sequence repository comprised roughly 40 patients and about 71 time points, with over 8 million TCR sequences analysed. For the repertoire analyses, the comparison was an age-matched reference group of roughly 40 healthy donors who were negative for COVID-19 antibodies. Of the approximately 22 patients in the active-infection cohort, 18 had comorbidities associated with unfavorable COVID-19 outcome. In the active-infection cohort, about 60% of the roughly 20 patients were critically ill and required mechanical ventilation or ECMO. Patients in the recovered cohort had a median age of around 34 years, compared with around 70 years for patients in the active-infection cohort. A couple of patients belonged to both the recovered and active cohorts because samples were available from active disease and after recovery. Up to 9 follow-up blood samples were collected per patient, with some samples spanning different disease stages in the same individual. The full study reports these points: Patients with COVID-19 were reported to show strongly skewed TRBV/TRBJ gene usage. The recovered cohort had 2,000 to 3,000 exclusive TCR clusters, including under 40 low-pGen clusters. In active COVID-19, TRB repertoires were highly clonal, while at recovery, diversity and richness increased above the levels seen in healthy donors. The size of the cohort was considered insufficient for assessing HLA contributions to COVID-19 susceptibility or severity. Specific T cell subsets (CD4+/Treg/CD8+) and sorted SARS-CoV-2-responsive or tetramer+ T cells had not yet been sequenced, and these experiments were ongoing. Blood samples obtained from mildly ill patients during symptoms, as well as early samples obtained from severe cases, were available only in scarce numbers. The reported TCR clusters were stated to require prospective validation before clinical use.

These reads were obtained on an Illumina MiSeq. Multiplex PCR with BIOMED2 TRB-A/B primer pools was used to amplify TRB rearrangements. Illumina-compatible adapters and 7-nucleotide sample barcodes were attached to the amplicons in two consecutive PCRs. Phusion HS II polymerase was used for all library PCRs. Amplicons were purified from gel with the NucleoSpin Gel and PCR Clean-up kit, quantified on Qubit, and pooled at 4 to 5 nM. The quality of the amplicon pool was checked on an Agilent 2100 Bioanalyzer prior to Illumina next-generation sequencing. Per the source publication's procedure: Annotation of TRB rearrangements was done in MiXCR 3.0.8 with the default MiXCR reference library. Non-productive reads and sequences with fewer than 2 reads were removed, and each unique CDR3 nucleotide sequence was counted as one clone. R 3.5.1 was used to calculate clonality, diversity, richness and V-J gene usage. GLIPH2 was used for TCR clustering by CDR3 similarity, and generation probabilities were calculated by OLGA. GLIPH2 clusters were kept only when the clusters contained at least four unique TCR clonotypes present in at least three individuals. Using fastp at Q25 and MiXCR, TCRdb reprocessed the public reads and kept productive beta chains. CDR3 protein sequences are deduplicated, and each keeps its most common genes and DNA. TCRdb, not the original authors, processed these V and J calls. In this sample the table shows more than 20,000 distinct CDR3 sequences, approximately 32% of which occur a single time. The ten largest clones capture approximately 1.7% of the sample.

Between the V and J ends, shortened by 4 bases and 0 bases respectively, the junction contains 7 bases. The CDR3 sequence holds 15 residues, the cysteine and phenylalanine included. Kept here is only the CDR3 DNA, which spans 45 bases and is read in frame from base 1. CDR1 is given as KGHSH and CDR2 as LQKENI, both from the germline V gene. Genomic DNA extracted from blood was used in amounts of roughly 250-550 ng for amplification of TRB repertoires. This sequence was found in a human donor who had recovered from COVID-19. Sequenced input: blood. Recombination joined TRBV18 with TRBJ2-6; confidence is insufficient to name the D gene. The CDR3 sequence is CASSQGDSGANVLTF. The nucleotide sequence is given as TGTGCCAGCTCACAAGGTGACTCTGGGGCCAACGTCCTGACTTTC. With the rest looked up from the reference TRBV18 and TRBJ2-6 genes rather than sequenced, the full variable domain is NAGVMQNPRHLVRRRGQEARLRCSPMKGHSHVYWYRQLPEEGLKFMVYLQKENIIDESGMPKERFSAEFPKEGPSILRIQQVVRGDSAAYFCASSQGDSGANVLTFGAGSRLTVL.